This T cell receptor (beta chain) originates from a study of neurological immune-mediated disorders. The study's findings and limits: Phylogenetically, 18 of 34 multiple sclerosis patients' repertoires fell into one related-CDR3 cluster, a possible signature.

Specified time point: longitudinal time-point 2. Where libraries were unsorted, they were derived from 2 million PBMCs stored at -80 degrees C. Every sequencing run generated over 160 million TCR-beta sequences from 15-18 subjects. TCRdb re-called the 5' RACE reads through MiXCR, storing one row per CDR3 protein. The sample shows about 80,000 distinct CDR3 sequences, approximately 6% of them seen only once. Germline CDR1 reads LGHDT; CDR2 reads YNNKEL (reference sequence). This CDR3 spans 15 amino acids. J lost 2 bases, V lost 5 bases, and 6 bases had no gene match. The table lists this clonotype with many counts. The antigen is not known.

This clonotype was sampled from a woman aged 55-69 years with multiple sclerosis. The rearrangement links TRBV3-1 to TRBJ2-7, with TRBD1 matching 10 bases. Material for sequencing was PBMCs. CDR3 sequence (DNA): TGTGCCAGCAGCGAACCCGGGACAGGGGCCTACGAGCAGTACTTC. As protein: CASSEPGTGAYEQYF.